The clone carrying this T cell receptor beta chain was recorded a few times. Regions amplified from RNA transcripts were the TCR beta CDR3 regions. The HTBI primer set served for first-round RT-PCR of the TCR CDR3. TCRdb reanalysed the multiplex PCR reads using MiXCR and keeps one entry per CDR3 protein. The sample records about 640,000 distinct CDR3 sequences, less than 25% being singletons. The CDR3 has 15 residues. The germline gives CDR1 SEHNR, CDR2 FQNEAQ (reference sequence). V lost 2 bases and J lost 0, with 9 bases in between. These data belong to a study of T cells in Graves' hyperthyroidism and ophthalmopathy.

This TCR was sampled from a man aged 25 to 40 with Graves' ophthalmopathy. The sequenced sample was blood. The gene calls are TRBV7-9 and TRBJ2-3; a weak D match, TRBD1 (5 bases). CDR3 DNA: TGTGCCAGCAGCTTATGGGGCGGTAGCACAGATACGCAGTATTTT. Encoded protein: CASSLWGGSTDTQYF.